This TCR beta chain was profiled in a study of shared clonotypes between healthy human individuals. Study results and limitations: Approximately 5% of naive CD4 clonotypes were shared across a few donors.

A deep-level run was used for the assay. Original data processing: For the immunoSEQ data, sequences were junction-only without quality scores, so filtering differed. Method: immunoSEQ multiplex PCR; TCRdb's copy keeps in-frame clones and lacks some. V and J calls and clone size are given by that table; D and trimming were obtained from the DNA. The sample contains around 2.3 million clones, approximately 94% of which appear only once. The CDR3 has 17 amino acids. V lost 4 bases and J 0 bases, leaving 18 bases between the germline ends. CDR1 is MGHRA, CDR2 YSYEKL, per germline. Donation came from healthy HIV-negative adults that had no recent acute infections or vaccinations. As to this clone: Its antigen is as yet unknown.

The source of this sequence is a young man in good health. V and J are TRBV4-1 and TRBJ1-1; the D gene is possibly TRBD1 (5 bases). The sequencing sample was made of naive CD4+ T cells sorted from blood. This sample's subset: CD45RA+ positively selected. The CDR3 nucleotides read TGCGCCAGCAGCCCCAGTGCCACTAGGGGTATGAACACTGAAGCTTTCTTT. It codes for CASSPSATRGMNTEAFF.